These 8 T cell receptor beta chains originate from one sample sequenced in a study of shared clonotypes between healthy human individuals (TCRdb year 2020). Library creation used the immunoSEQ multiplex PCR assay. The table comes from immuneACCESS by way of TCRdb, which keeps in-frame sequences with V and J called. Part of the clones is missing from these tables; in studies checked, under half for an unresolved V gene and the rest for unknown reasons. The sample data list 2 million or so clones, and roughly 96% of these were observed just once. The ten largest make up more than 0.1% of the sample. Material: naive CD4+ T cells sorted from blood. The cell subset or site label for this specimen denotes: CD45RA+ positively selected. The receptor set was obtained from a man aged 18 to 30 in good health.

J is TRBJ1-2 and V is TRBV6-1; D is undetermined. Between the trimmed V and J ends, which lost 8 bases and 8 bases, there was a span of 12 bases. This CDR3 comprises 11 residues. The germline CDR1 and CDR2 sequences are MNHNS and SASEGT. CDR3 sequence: CASGWTGGYTF. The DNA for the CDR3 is TGTGCCAGCGGCTGGACGGGCGGCTACACCTTC.

The CDR3 coding sequence is TGCAGCGTTCGTGGAGGGGACCCCTCCTACGAGCAGTACTTC. Its translation is CSVRGGDPSYEQYF. The rearrangement uses TRBV29-1 and TRBJ2-7, with D perhaps TRBD2 (6 bases). CDR1 and CDR2 from the germline V gene are SQVTM and ANQGSEA. The CDR3 extends over 14 amino acids. Between the trimmed V and J ends, which lost 5 bases and 0 bases, there was a span of 14 bases.

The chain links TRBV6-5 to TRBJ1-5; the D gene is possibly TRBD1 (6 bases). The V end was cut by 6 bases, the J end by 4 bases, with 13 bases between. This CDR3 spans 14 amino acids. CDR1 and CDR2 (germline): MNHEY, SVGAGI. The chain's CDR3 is CASSQGTPNQPQHF. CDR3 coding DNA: TGTGCCAGCAGCCAAGGGACACCTAATCAGCCCCAGCATTTT.

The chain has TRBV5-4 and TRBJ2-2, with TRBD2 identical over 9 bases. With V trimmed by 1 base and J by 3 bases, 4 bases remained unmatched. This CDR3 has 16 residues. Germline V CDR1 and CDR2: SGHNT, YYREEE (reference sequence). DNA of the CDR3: TGTGCCAGCAGCTTGATAGCGGGGGCTTACACCGGGGAGCTGTTTTTT. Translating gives CASSLIAGAYTGELFF.

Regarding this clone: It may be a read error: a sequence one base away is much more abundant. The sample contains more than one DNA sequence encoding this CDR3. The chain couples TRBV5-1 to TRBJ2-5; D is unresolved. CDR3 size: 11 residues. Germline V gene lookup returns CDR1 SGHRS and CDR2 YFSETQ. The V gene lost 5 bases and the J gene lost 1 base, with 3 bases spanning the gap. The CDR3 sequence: CASRSQETQYF. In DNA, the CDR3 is TGCGCCAGCAGATCCCAAGAGACCCAGTACTTC.

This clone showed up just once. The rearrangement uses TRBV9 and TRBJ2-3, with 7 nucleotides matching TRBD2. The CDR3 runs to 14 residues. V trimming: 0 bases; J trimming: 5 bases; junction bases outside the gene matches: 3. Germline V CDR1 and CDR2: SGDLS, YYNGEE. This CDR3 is CASSVGSGLDTQYF. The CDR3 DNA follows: TGTGCCAGCAGCGTAGGTAGCGGGTTAGATACGCAGTATTTT.

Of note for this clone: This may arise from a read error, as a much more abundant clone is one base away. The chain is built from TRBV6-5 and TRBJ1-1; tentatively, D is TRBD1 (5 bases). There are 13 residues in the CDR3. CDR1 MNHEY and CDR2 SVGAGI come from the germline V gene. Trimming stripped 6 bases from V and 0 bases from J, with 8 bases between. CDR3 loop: CASRLTVNTEAFF. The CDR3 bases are TGTGCCAGCAGACTGACAGTGAACACTGAAGCTTTCTTT.

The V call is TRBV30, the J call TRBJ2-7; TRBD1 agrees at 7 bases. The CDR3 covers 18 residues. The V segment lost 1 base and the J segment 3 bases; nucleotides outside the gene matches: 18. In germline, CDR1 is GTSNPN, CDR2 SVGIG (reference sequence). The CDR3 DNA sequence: TGTGCCTGGAGTGGTGTGGGAACCGCAGGACAGGCTTACTACGAGCAGTACTTC. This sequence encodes CAWSGVGTAGQAYYEQYF.